The present TCR beta chain was sequenced within a study of cytomegalovirus exposure and HLA in healthy donors. Study-wide points: Reports credit the classifier with highly specific, highly sensitive diagnosis of cytomegalovirus status. TCR sequences were mostly rare, though some public TCRs occurred in many donors. Several V segments, TRBV6-2 and TRBV6-3 among them, could not be told apart and were dropped. Most likely, a cluster of highly shared sequence variants arose as a sequencing artifact.

The CDR3 has 17 residues. V was cut by 4 bases and J by 6 bases, with 21 bases left in between. CDR1 is MNHNS and CDR2 is SASEGT in the germline V gene. As concerns this clone: Its antigen is unknown.

The PCR had 60 Vbeta and 13 Jbeta primers. Here immunoSEQ multiplex PCR was the method, and the copy in TCRdb shows in-frame clones only, minus some. The sample has just over 25,000 clones; around 64% are singletons. Sequencing input: PBMCs. This TCR was sampled from a woman in her 50s in good health and CMV-seronegative. This rearrangement joins TRBV6-1 to TRBJ2-2, with D possibly matching TRBD1 (6 bases). CDR3 loop: CASSGLGRGRVSGELFF. The CDR3 DNA reads TGTGCCAGCAGTGGGCTGGGCAGGGGCCGGGTCTCCGGGGAGCTGTTTTTT.